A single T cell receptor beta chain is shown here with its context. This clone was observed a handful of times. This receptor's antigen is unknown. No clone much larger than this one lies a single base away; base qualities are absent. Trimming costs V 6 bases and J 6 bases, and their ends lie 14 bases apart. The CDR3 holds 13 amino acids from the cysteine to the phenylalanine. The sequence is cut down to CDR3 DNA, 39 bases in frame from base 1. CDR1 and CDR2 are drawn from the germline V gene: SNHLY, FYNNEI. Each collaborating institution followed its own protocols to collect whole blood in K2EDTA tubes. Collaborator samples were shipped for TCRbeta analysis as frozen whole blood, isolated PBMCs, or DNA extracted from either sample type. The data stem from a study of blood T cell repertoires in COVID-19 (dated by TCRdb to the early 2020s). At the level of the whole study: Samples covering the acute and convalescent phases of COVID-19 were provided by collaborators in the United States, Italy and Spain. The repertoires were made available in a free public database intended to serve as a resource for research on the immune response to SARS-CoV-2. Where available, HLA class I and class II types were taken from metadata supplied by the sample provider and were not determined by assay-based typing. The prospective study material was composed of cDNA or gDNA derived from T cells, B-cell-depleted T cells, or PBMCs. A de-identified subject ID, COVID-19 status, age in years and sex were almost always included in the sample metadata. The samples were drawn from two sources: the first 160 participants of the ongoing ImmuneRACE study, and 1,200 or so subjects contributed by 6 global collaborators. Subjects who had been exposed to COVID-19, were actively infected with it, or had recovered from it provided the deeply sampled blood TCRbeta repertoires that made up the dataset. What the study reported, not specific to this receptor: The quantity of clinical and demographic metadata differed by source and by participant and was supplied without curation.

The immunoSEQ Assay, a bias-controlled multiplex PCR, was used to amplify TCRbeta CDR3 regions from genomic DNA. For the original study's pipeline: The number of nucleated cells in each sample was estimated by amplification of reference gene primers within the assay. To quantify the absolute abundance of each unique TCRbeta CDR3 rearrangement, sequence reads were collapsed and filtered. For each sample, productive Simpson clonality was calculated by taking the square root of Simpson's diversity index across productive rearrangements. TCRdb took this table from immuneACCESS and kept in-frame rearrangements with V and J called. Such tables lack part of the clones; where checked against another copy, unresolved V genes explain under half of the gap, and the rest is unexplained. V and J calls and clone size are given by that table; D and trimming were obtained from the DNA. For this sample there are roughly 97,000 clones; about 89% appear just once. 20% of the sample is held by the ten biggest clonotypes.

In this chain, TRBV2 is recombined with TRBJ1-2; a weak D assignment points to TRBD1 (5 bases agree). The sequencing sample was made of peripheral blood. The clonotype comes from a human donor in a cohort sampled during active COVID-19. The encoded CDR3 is CASSAARVDGYTF. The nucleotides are TGTGCCAGCAGCGCCGCCAGGGTGGATGGCTACACCTTC.